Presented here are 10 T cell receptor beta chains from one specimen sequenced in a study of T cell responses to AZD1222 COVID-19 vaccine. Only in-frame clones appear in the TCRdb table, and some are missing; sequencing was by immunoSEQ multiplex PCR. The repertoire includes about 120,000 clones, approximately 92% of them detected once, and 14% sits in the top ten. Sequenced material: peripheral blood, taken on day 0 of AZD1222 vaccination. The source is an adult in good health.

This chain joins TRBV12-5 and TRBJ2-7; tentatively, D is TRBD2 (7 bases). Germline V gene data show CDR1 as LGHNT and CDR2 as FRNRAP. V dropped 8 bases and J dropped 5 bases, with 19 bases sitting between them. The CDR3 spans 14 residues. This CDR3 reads CASRMWGGHDEQYF. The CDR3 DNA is TGTGCTAGTCGCATGTGGGGGGGGCACGACGAGCAGTACTTC.

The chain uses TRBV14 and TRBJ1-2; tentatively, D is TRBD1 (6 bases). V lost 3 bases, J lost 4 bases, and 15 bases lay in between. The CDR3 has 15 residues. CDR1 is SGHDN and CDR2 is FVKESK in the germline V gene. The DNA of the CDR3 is TGTGCCAGCAGCCAGGCTCAGGGGTTGGGCTATGGCTACACCTTC. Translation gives CASSQAQGLGYGYTF.

The CDR3 here is CAISGGGRGGFEQYF. CDR3 nucleotide sequence: TGTGCCATCAGTGGGGGAGGACGGGGCGGATTCGAGCAGTACTTC. V gene TRBV10-3 combines with J gene TRBJ2-7; D possibly corresponds to TRBD2 (6 bases). The CDR3 is 15 residues long. Trimming took 4 bases from V and 6 from J, leaving 19 bases between them. CDR1 is ENHRY and CDR2 is SYGVKD in the germline V gene.

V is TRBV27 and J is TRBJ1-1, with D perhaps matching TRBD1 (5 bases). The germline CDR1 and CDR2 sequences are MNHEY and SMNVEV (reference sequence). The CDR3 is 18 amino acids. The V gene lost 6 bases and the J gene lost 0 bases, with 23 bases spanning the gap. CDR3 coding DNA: TGTGCCAGCAGGCGGGGTATGGGGGGGTGGTCACTGAACACTGAAGCTTTCTTT. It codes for CASRRGMGGWSLNTEAFF.

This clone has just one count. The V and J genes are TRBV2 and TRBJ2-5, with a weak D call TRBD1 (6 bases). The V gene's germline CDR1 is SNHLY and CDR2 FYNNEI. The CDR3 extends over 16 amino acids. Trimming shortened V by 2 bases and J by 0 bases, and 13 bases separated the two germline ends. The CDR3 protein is CASSEPDRTDQETQYF. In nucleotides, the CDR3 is TGTGCCAGCAGTGAACCAGACAGGACGGACCAAGAGACCCAGTACTTC. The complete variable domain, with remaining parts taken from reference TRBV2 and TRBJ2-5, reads EPEVTQTPSHQVTQMGQEVILRCVPISNHLYFYWYRQILGQKVEFLVSFYNNEISEKSEIFDDQFSVERPDGSNFTLKIRSTKLEDSAMYFCASSEPDRTDQETQYFGPGTRLLVL.

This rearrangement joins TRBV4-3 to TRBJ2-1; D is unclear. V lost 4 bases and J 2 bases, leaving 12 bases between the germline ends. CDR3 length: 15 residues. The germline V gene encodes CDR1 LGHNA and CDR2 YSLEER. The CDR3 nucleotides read TGCGCCAGCAGCCTGCTTGGAGATACCTACAATGAGCAGTTCTTC. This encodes CASSLLGDTYNEQFF.

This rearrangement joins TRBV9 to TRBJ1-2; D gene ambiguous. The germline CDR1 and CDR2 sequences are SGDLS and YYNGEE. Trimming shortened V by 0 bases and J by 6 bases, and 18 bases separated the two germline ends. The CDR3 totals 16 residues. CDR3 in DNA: TGTGCCAGCAGCGTAGGTTCTCTTGACACGAGCCATGGCTACACCTTC. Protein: CASSVGSLDTSHGYTF.

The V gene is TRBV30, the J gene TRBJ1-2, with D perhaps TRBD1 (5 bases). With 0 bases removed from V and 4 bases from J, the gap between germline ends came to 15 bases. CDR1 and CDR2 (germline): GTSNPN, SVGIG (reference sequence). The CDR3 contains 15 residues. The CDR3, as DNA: TGTGCCTGGAGTGTACAGGATCAGTCTGGCTATGGCTACACCTTC. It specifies CAWSVQDQSGYGYTF.

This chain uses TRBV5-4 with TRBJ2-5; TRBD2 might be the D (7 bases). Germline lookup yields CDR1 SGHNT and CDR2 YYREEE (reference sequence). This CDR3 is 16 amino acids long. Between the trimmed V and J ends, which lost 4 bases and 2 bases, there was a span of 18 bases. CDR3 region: CASSRPSGGTQETQYF. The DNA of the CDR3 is TGTGCCAGCAGCCGTCCTTCGGGGGGCACTCAAGAGACCCAGTACTTC.

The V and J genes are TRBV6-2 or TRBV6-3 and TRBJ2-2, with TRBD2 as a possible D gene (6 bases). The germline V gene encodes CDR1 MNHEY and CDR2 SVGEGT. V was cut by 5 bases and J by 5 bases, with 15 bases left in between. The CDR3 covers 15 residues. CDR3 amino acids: CASSRDSFGTGELFF. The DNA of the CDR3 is TGTGCCAGCAGTCGGGACTCCTTCGGGACCGGGGAGCTGTTTTTT.